Here is one T cell receptor beta chain with its context. The CDR3 is 13 amino acids. CDR1 MNHEY and CDR2 SVGAGI come from the germline V gene. V lost 7 bases and J lost 1, with 8 bases in between. Profiling relied on immunoSEQ multiplex PCR, and the TCRdb table lists in-frame clones only, not all of them. The sample contains 280,000 or so clones, approximately 89% of which appear only once. This entry belongs to a study of blood T cell repertoires in COVID-19. Overall study: Sites in the United States, Italy and Spain provided acute and convalescent COVID-19 samples. PBMCs, B-cell-depleted T cells, or T cells were the source of the cDNA or gDNA that made up the material.

This sequence originates from a woman in her twenties or thirties who had recovered from COVID-19. The genes are TRBV6-5 and TRBJ1-3; D possibly corresponds to TRBD1 (5 bases). The sequenced sample was peripheral blood. The CDR3 loop reads CASTRGSGNTIYF. In DNA, the CDR3 is TGTGCCAGCACCCGGGGGTCTGGAAACACCATATATTTT.